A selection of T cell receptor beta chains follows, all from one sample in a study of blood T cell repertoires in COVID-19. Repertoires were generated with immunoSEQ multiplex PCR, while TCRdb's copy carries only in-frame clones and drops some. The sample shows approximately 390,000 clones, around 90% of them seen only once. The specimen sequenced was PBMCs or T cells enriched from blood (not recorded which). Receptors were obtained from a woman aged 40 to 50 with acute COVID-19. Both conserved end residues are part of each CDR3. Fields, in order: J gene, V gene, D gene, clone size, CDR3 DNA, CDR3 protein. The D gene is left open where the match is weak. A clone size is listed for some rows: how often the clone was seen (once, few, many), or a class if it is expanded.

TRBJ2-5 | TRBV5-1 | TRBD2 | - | TGCGCCAGCAGCTTACGAGAGACTAGCGGGGGGCAAGAGACCCAGTACTTC | CASSLRETSGGQETQYF
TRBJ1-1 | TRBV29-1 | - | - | TGCAGCGTTCAGAACACTGAAGCTTTCTTT | CSVQNTEAFF
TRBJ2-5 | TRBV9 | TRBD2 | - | TGTGCCAGCAGCGTAGCTACTGGGGTAGCGGGGGGCCAAGAGACCCAGTACTTC | CASSVATGVAGGQETQYF
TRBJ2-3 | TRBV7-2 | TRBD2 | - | TGTGCCAGCAGCCCTCGTAGCGGGGGGAACACAGATACGCAGTATTTT | CASSPRSGGNTDTQYF
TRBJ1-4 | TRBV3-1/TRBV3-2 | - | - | TGTGCCAGCAGCCAAGTCACTGGGCTTGGTGAAAAACTGTTTTTT | CASSQVTGLGEKLFF
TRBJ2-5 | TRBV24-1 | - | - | TGTGCCACCTCCCAGGGCGCCCAAGAGACCCAGTACTTC | CATSQGAQETQYF
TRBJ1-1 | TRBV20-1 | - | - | TGCAGTGCTAGTGGTCCGAGCCGGAGGAACACTGAAGCTTTCTTT | CSASGPSRRNTEAFF
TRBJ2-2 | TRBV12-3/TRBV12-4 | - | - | TGTGCCAGCAGTTTGGTGAGCACCGGGGAGCTGTTTTTT | CASSLVSTGELFF
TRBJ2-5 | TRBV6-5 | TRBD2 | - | TGTGCCAGCACCCCCAGAGCGGGGGAAGAGACCCAGTACTTC | CASTPRAGEETQYF
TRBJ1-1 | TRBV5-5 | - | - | TGTGCCAGCAGCTTGCGTGGGCCCGACCCTCTTAACACTGAAGCTTTCTTT | CASSLRGPDPLNTEAFF
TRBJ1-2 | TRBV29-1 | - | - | TGCAGCTTCACAGACCCAAAGGTCCCTGGCTACACCTTC | CSFTDPKVPGYTF
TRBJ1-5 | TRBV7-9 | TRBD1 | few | TGTGCCAGCAGCCCGACGACAGGGGTGGGGATAGATAGCAATCAGCCCCAGCATTTT | CASSPTTGVGIDSNQPQHF
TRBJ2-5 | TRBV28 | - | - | TGTGCCAGCAGTTTGGGCAGGGAAGAGACCCAGTACTTC | CASSLGREETQYF
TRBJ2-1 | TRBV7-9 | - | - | TGTGCCAGCAGCTTAATTGGGGGCCCGAACAATGAGCAGTTCTTC | CASSLIGGPNNEQFF
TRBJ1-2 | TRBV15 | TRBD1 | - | TGTGCCACCAGCAGACCGGGACAGGGTGAGAACTATGGCTACACCTTC | CATSRPGQGENYGYTF
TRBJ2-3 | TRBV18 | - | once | TGTGCCAGCTCACCGAGCGGCACAGATACGCAGTATTTT | CASSPSGTDTQYF
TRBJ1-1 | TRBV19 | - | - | TGTGCCAGTAGTACTTCAGGGGCGAGAGCTTTCTTT | CASSTSGARAFF
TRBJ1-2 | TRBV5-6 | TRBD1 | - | TGTGCCAGCAGCTATCTGACAGGGGGCTTTGAGGACTATGGCTACACCTTC | CASSYLTGGFEDYGYTF
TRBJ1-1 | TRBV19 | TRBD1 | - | TGTGCCAGTAGTCGAACCAGGGGGACGGCGGATACTGAAGCTTTCTTT | CASSRTRGTADTEAFF
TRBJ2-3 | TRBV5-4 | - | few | TGTGCCAGCAGCCTTTATACCGGGGATACGCAGTATTTT | CASSLYTGDTQYF
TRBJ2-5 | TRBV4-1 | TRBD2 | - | TGCGCCAGCAGGGTTAGCGGGGGGGCGAAGACCCAGTACTTC | CASRVSGGAKTQYF
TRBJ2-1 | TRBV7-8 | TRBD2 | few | TGTGCCAGCAGCTTAAAGCGGGGCCAGTTTTACAATGAGCAGTTCTTC | CASSLKRGQFYNEQFF
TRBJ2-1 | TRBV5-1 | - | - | TGCGCCAGCAGCTCAAAAACGGGACAATACAATGAGCAGTTCTTC | CASSSKTGQYNEQFF
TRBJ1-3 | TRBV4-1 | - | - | TGCGCCAGCAGCCAAGATTACGGGGGGGCTGGGGACACCATATATTTT | CASSQDYGGAGDTIYF
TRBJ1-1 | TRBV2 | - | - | TGTGCCAGCAGTGAGGGGGGATGGGCTGAAGCTTTCTTT | CASSEGGWAEAFF
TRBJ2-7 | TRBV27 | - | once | TGTGCCAGCAGACTAAGGGGGAGGGACTACGAGCAGTACTTC | CASRLRGRDYEQYF
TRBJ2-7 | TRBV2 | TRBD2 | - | TGTGCCAGCAGCGGACTAGCGGGGGGGCCTAACGAGCAGTACTTC | CASSGLAGGPNEQYF
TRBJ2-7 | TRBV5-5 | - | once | TGTGCCAGCAGCTTACAGTTGAGCTCCTACGAGCAGTACTTC | CASSLQLSSYEQYF
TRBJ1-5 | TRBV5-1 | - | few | TGCGCCAGCAGCTTGTGGGGGGAGGTGGGTCAGCCCCAGCATTTT | CASSLWGEVGQPQHF
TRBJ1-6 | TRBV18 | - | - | TGTGCCAGCTCACCAGGGCTTATAGTTAATTCACCCCTCCACTTT | CASSPGLIVNSPLHF
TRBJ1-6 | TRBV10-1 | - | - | TGCGCCAGCAGTGATGGGCACTATTCACCCCTCCACTTT | CASSDGHYSPLHF
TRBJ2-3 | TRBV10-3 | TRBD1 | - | TGTGCCATCAGTGATCAGGGGGCAGATACGCAGTATTTT | CAISDQGADTQYF
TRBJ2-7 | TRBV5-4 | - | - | TGTGCCATGACCCAGGGAGGGGGGTTTACCTACGAGCAGTACTTC | CAMTQGGGFTYEQYF
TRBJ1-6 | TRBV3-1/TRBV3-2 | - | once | TGTGCCAGCAGCCAGGGGCAGGGGAATAATTCACCCCTCCACTTT | CASSQGQGNNSPLHF
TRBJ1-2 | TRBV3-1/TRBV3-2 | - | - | TGTGCCAGCAGCCCCTCCTCCTCAGTCCATGGCTACACCTTC | CASSPSSSVHGYTF
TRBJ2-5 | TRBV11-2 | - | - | TGTGCCAGCAGCTTATCAGAGGGTTCGGAGACCCAGTACTTC | CASSLSEGSETQYF
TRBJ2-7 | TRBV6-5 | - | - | TGTGCCAGCAGCCCCCCCGACTTCCCCTACGAGCAGTACTTC | CASSPPDFPYEQYF
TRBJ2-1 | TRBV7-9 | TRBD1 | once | TGTGCCAGCAGGAAAGGGGTTGGAGGACAGGGGGAGTCCTACAATGAGCAGTTCTTC | CASRKGVGGQGESYNEQFF
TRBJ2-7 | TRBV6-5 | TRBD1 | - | TGTGCCAGCAGCGTCAGGGGGCTTTACGAGCAGTACTTC | CASSVRGLYEQYF
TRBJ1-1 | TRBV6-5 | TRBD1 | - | TGTGCCAGCAGCAGGGGGTGGGACACTGAAGCTTTCTTT | CASSRGWDTEAFF
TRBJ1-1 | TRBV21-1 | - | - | TGTGCCAGCAGCATAAGGAAAACAGATACAAACACTGAAGCTTTCTTT | CASSIRKTDTNTEAFF
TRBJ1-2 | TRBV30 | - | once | TGTGCCTGGAGTTTCCCAGGGGAAAATGGCTACACCTTC | CAWSFPGENGYTF
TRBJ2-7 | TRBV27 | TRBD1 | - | TGTGCCAGCAGTTTATCCGGGGACAGGGGCTACGAGCAGTACTTC | CASSLSGDRGYEQYF
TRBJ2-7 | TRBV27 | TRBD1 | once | TGTGCCAGCAGTTTATCGAGGGGGCTGGACGAGCAGTACTTC | CASSLSRGLDEQYF
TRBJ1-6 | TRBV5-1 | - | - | TGCGCCAGCAGCTTGTCGGGGGTAGGTTCACCCCTCCACTTT | CASSLSGVGSPLHF
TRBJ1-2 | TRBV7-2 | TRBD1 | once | TGTGCCAGCAGCTTAGTATACAGGGGGATATATGGCTACACCTTC | CASSLVYRGIYGYTF
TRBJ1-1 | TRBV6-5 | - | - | TGTGCCAGCTCGGCTAGGTTATTTGGGAACACTGAAGCTTTCTTT | CASSARLFGNTEAFF
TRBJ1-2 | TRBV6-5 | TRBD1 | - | TGTGCCAGCAGTTCTGACAGGGGTGGCTACACCTTC | CASSSDRGGYTF
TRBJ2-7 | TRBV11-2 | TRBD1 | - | TGTGCCAGCAGCTTAGCCCAGGACAGGGGTCGTTACGAGCAGTACTTC | CASSLAQDRGRYEQYF
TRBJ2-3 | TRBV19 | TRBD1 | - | TGTGCCAGTAGCATCAGGACAGGGAACGGAGATACGCAGTATTTT | CASSIRTGNGDTQYF
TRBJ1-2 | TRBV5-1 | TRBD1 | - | TGCGCCAGCAGCTCGGGACAGAACCTTAACTATGGCTACACCTTC | CASSSGQNLNYGYTF